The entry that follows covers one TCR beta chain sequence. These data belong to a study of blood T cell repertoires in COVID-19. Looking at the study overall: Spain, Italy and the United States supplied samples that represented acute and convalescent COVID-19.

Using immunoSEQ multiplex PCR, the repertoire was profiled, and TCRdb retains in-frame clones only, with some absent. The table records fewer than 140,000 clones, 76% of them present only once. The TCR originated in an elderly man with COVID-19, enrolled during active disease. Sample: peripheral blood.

The CDR3 here is CASSSGRGEQFF. The CDR3 nucleotides read TGTGCCAGCAGTTCAGGACGGGGTGAGCAGTTCTTC. V and J are TRBV12-3 or TRBV12-4 and TRBJ2-1; maybe TRBD2 (5 bases). This CDR3 contains 12 residues. V dropped 4 bases and J dropped 9 bases, with 10 bases sitting between them.